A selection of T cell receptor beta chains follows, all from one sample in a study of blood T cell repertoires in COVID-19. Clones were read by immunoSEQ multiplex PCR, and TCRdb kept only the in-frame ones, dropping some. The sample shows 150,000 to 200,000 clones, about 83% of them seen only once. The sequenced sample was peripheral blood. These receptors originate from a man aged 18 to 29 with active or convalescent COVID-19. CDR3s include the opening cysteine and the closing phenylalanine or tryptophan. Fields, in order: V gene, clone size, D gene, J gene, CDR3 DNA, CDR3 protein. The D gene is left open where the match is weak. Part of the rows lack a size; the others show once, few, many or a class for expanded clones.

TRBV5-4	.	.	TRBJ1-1	TGTGCCAGCAGCCCCGCGGCGGACAGATTGGACACTGAAGCTTTCTTT	CASSPAADRLDTEAFF
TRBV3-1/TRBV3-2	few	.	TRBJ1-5	TGTGCCAGCAGCCATGAGCAGCCCCAGCATTTT	CASSHEQPQHF
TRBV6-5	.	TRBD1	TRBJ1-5	TGTGCCAGCAGTCTGCGGGACAGCGGGCAGCCCCAGCATTTT	CASSLRDSGQPQHF
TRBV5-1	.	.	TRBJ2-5	TGCGCCAGCAGCCTGCAGGCCACACGAGAGACCCAGTACTTC	CASSLQATRETQYF
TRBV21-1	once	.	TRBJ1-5	TGTGCCAGCAGCAAAGACTCTATTCAGCCCCAGCATTTT	CASSKDSIQPQHF
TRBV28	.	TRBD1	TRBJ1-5	TGTGCCGGCTCCCGGACAGGGCTGGTCTATCAGCCCCAGCATTTT	CAGSRTGLVYQPQHF
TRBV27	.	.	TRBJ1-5	TGTGCCAGCAGTTCCGTGGGGGGGCAGCCCCAGCATTTT	CASSSVGGQPQHF
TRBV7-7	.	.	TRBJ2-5	TGTGCCAGCAGCTTAGCGCGGGAAAGGAACCAAGAGACCCAGTACTTC	CASSLARERNQETQYF
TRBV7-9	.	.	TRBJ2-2	TGTGCCAGCGCTTGGACGGGGACCGGGGAGCTGTTTTTT	CASAWTGTGELFF
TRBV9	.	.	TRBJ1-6	TGTGCCAGCAGCGCCCAGCAGGGGCTCCTCCACTTT	CASSAQQGLLHF
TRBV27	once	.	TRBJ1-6	TGTGCCAGCGGGTCCCCTGGACGGACAAATTCACCCCTCCACTTT	CASGSPGRTNSPLHF
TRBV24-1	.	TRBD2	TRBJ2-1	TGTGCCACCAGTGACCCCGGACTAGCGGGGGGGCCTTTTGAGCAGTTCTTC	CATSDPGLAGGPFEQFF
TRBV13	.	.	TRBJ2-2	TGTGCCAGCAGCTTATCTCCAGGAACCCAGGTCGGGGAGCTGTTTTTT	CASSLSPGTQVGELFF
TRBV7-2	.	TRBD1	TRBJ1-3	TGTGCCAGCAGCGAACAGGGGGCGGGTGGAAACACCATATATTTT	CASSEQGAGGNTIYF
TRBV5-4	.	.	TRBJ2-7	TGTGCCAGCAGCCCTCTGGGCGGGGCCTACGAGCAGTACTTC	CASSPLGGAYEQYF
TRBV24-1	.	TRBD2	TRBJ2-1	TGTGCCACCAGTGACCCCGGACTAGCGGGCCGGAATGAGCAGTTCTTC	CATSDPGLAGRNEQFF
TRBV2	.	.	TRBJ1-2	TGTGCCAGCAGTCAGGGTTATGGCTACACCTTC	CASSQGYGYTF
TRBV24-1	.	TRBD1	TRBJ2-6	TGTGCCACCAGTGAGACAGGGGGCGGACCTGGGGCCAACGTCCTGACTTTC	CATSETGGGPGANVLTF
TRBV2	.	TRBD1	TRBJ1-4	TGTGCCAGCAGGAGATCCGGGACAGGGGATGAAAAACTGTTTTTT	CASRRSGTGDEKLFF
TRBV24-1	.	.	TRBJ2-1	TGTGCCACCAGTGATTTCAGGGACTCCGACGGGAAGCAGTTCTTC	CATSDFRDSDGKQFF
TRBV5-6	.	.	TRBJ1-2	TGTGCCAGCACGATCGAGCAGGGCGCTAACTATGGCTACACCTTC	CASTIEQGANYGYTF
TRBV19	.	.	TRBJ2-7	TGTGCCAGTAATATCACTTCGACAGTTCTGGGCGAGCAGTACTTC	CASNITSTVLGEQYF
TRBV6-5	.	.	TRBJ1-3	TGTGCCAGCAGTCGTCAGGCTGGAAACACCATATATTTT	CASSRQAGNTIYF
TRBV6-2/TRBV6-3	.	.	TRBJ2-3	TGTGCCAGCAGTTACGGTGGGGCTAGGGGTTCGGATACGCAGTATTTT	CASSYGGARGSDTQYF
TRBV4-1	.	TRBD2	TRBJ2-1	TGCGCCAGCAGCGAGACTAGCGGGACCTACAATGAGCAGTTCTTC	CASSETSGTYNEQFF
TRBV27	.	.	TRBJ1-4	TGTGCCAGCAGTCCCATCGGTGGAGTTAATGAAAAACTGTTTTTT	CASSPIGGVNEKLFF
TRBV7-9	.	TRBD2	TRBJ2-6	TGTGCCAGCAGCCCCCTCCTAGCGGGGGGGCCTGGGGCCAACGTCCTGACTTTC	CASSPLLAGGPGANVLTF
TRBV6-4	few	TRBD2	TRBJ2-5	TGTGCCAGCAGTGACTCTAGCGGGGGTTCTGAGACCCAGTACTTC	CASSDSSGGSETQYF
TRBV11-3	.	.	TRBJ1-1	TGTGCCAGCAGCTTTCAGGGGACGAACACTGAAGCTTTCTTT	CASSFQGTNTEAFF
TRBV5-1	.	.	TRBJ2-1	TGCGCCAGCAGCTTGGGGCTCTCTAATGAGCAGTTCTTC	CASSLGLSNEQFF
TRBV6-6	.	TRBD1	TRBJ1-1	TGTGCCAGCAGTAATCAGGGGGCTTACACTGAAGCTTTCTTT	CASSNQGAYTEAFF
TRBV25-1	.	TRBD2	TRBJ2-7	TGTGCCAGCAGTGACCCCGGACTAGCGCCCTACGAGCAGTACTTC	CASSDPGLAPYEQYF
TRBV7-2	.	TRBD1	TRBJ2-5	TGTGCCAGCAGCTTTTGGACAGGGAAAGGCCAAGAGACCCAGTACTTC	CASSFWTGKGQETQYF
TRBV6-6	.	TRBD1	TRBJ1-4	TGTGCCAGCAGTTACTCTGCAGGGGGAGTTAATGAAAAACTGTTTTTT	CASSYSAGGVNEKLFF
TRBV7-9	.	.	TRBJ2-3	TGTGCCAGCAGCCCAAGAGGTCCAGATACGCAGTATTTT	CASSPRGPDTQYF
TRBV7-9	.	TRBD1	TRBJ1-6	TGTGCCAGCAGCTCTTACTCCGGACAGGGTAATTCACCCCTCCACTTT	CASSSYSGQGNSPLHF
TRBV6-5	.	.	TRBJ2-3	TGTGCCACCCCAAGTGGCCCCTTCACAGATACGCAGTATTTT	CATPSGPFTDTQYF
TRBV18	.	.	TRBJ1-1	TGTGCCAGTCGCTCAGGGGCGAGGACTGAAGCTTTCTTT	CASRSGARTEAFF
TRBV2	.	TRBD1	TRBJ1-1	TGTGCCAGCAAAAGCGGGACAGGGGTTAACACTGAAGCTTTCTTT	CASKSGTGVNTEAFF
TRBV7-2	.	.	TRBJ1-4	TGTGCCAGCAGTTCCGGTGATGCCTATGGAAAACTGTTTTTT	CASSSGDAYGKLFF
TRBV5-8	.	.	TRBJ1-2	TGTGCCAGCAGCTTGGCCGCAGGGGCGGACTATGGCTACACCTTC	CASSLAAGADYGYTF
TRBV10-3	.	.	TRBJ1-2	TGTGCCATCAGTGATGAGGACAGTTACTATGGCTACACCTTC	CAISDEDSYYGYTF
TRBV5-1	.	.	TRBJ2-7	TGCGCCAGCAGCTTGGCCGGGGTAGCCTACGAGCAGTACTTC	CASSLAGVAYEQYF
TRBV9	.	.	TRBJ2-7	TGTGCCAGCAGCGCCGGGACTTTAACCTACGAGCAGTACTTC	CASSAGTLTYEQYF
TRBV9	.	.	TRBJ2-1	TGTGCCAGCAGCGTAGGCGATGAGCAGTTCTTC	CASSVGDEQFF
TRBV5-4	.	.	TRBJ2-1	TGTGCCAGCAGCCCCGAAGCGGGCTACAATGAGCAGTTCTTC	CASSPEAGYNEQFF
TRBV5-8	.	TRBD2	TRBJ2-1	TGTGCCAGCAGCTACGGACTAGCGGGATACAATGAGCAGTTCTTC	CASSYGLAGYNEQFF
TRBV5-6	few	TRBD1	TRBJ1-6	TGTGCCAGCAGCGCCGGCGGAGGGACAGGGTCAGCGTCACCCCTCCACTTT	CASSAGGGTGSASPLHF